Described below is a single T cell receptor beta chain sequence and its context. Its antigen is not identified. Germline CDR1 SGHTA, CDR2 FQGNSA. The CDR3 is made up of 15 amino acids. Trimming took 2 bases from V and 0 from J, leaving 10 bases between them. The cDNA came from 5'RACE with 10-nucleotide random UMIs. TCRdb recomputed calls from the 5' RACE reads with MiXCR, one row per CDR3 protein. This table holds tens of thousands of distinct CDR3 sequences, around 4% found once. Stored at -80 C, 2 million PBMCs were the source of the unsorted libraries. This specimen comes from a study of neurological immune-mediated disorders. General study points: Neither clinical nor MRI features were associated with the multiple sclerosis repertoire cluster.

The chain combines TRBV7-2 with TRBJ1-2, with a weak D call TRBD1 (6 bases). The origin of this receptor is a man in his sixties with multiple sclerosis. Sequenced: PBMCs. In DNA, the CDR3 is TGTGCCAGCAGCTTAAACAGGGTGGCTAACTATGGCTACACCTTC. This encodes CASSLNRVANYGYTF. Looking up the rest from reference TRBV7-2 and TRBJ1-2 gives the full variable domain: GAGVSQSPSNKVTEKGKDVELRCDPISGHTALYWYRQSLGQGLEFLIYFQGNSAPDKSGLPSDRFSAERTGGSVSTLTIQRTQQEDSAVYLCASSLNRVANYGYTFGSGTRLTVV.